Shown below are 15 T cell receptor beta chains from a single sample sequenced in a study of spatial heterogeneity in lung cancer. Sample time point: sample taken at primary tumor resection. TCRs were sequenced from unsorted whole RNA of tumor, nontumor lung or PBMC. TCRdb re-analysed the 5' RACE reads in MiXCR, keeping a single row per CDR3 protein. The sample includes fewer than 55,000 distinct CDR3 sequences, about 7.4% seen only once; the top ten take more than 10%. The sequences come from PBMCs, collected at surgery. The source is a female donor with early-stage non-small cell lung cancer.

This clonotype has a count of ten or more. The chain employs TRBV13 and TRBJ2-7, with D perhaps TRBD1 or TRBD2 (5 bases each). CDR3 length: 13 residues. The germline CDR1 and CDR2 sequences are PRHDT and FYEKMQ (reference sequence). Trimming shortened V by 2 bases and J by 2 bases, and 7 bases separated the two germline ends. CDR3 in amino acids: CASSLLGAYEQYF. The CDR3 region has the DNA TGTGCCAGCAGCTTACTGGGGGCCTACGAGCAGTACTTC.

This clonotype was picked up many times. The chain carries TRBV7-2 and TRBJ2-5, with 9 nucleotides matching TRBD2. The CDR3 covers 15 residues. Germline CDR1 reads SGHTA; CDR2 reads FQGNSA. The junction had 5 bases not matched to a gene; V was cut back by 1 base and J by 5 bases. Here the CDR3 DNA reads TGTGCCAGCAGCTTAGGCGGGGGGGCCGAGGAGACCCAGTACTTC. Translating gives CASSLGGGAEETQYF.

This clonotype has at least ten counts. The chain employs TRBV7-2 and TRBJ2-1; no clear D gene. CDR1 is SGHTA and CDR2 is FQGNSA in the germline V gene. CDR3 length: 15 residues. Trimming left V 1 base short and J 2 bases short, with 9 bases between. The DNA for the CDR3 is TGTGCCAGCAGCTTAGTGGGTATCACCTACAATGAGCAGTTCTTC. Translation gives CASSLVGITYNEQFF.

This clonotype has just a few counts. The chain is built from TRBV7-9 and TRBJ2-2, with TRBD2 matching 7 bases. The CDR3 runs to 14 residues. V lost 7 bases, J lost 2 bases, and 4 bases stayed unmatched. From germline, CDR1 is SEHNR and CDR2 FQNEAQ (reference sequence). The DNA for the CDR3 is TGTGCCAGCAAGGGCGGGGGAAACACCGGGGAGCTGTTTTTT. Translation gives CASKGGGNTGELFF. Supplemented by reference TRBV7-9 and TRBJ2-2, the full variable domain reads DTGVSQNPRHKITKRGQNVTFRCDPISEHNRLYWYRQTLGQGPEFLTYFQNEAQLEKSRLLSDRFSAERPKGSFSTLEIQRTEQGDSAMYLCASKGGGNTGELFFGEGSRLTVL.

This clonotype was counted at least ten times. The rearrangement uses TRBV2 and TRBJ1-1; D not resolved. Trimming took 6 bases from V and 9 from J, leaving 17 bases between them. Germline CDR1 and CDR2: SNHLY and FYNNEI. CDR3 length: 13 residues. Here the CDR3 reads CASRSPRARQAFF. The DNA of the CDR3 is TGTGCCAGCAGAAGCCCCCGGGCGAGGCAAGCTTTCTTT.

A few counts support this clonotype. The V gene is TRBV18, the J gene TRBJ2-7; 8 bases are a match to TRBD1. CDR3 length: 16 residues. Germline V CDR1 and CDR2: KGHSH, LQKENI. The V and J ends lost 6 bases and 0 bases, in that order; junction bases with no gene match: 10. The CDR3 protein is CASSPIPGQASYEQYF. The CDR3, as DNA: TGTGCCAGCTCGCCTATACCGGGACAGGCCTCCTACGAGCAGTACTTC.

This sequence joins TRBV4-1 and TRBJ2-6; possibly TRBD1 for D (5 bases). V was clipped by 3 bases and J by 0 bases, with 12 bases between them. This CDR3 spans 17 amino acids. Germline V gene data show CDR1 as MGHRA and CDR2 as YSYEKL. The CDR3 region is CASSQVGQSSGANVLTF. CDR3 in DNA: TGCGCCAGCAGCCAGGTGGGGCAGAGCTCTGGGGCCAACGTCCTGACTTTC.

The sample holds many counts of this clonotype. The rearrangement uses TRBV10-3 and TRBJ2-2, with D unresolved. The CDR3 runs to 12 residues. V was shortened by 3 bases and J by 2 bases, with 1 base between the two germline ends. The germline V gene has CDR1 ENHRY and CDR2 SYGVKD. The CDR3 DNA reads TGTGCCATCAGTGAAAACACCGGGGAGCTGTTTTTT. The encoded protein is CAISENTGELFF.

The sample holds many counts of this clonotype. This CDR3 reads CSAPFPGGVNEQFF. Here the CDR3 DNA reads TGCAGTGCCCCGTTTCCAGGCGGGGTGAATGAGCAGTTCTTC. The V and J genes are TRBV20-1 and TRBJ2-1, with D perhaps TRBD2 (6 bases). Germline-derived CDR1 and CDR2 are DFQATT and SNEGSKA (reference sequence). This CDR3 has 14 residues. Trimming pared 6 bases from V and 7 bases from J, leaving 19 bases between.

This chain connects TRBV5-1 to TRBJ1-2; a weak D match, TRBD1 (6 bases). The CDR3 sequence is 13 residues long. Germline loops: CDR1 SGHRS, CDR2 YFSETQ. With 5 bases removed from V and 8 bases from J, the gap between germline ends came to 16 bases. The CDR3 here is CASSQDSGRGYTF. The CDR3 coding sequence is TGCGCCAGCAGTCAGGACAGTGGACGAGGCTACACCTTC.

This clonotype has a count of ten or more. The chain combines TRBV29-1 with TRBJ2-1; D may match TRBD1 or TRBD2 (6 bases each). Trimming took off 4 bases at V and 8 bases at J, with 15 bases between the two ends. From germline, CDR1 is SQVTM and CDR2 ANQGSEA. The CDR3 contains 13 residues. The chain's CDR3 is CSVVWGAVDEQFF. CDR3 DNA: TGCAGCGTTGTCTGGGGGGCGGTCGATGAGCAGTTCTTC.

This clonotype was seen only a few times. The CDR3: CASSKAPSAGDTGELFF. The CDR3 DNA is TGTGCCAGCAGCAAAGCGCCGTCAGCGGGCGACACCGGGGAGCTGTTTTTT. This rearrangement joins TRBV21-1 to TRBJ2-2; the table's TRBD1 call for D was not verified on the DNA. TRBV21-1 is deemed a pseudogene. This CDR3 comprises 17 residues.

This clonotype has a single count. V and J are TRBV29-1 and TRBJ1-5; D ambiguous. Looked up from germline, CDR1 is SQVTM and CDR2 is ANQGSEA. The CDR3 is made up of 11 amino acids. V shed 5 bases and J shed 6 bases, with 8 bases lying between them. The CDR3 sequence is CSVSGPQPQHF. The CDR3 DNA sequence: TGCAGCGTTTCTGGGCCTCAGCCCCAGCATTTT.

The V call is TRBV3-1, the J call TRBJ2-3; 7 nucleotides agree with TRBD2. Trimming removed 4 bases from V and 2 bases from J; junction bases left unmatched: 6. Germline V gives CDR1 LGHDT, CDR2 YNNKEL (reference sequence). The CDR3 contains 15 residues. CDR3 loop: CASSLSSGHTDTQYF. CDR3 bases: TGTGCCAGCAGCCTTTCTAGCGGACACACAGATACGCAGTATTTT.

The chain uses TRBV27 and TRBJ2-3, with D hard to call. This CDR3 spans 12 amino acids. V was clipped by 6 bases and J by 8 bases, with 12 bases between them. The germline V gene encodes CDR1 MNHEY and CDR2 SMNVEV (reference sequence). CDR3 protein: CASRPPMGTQYF. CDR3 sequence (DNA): TGTGCCAGCAGACCCCCGATGGGTACGCAGTATTTT.